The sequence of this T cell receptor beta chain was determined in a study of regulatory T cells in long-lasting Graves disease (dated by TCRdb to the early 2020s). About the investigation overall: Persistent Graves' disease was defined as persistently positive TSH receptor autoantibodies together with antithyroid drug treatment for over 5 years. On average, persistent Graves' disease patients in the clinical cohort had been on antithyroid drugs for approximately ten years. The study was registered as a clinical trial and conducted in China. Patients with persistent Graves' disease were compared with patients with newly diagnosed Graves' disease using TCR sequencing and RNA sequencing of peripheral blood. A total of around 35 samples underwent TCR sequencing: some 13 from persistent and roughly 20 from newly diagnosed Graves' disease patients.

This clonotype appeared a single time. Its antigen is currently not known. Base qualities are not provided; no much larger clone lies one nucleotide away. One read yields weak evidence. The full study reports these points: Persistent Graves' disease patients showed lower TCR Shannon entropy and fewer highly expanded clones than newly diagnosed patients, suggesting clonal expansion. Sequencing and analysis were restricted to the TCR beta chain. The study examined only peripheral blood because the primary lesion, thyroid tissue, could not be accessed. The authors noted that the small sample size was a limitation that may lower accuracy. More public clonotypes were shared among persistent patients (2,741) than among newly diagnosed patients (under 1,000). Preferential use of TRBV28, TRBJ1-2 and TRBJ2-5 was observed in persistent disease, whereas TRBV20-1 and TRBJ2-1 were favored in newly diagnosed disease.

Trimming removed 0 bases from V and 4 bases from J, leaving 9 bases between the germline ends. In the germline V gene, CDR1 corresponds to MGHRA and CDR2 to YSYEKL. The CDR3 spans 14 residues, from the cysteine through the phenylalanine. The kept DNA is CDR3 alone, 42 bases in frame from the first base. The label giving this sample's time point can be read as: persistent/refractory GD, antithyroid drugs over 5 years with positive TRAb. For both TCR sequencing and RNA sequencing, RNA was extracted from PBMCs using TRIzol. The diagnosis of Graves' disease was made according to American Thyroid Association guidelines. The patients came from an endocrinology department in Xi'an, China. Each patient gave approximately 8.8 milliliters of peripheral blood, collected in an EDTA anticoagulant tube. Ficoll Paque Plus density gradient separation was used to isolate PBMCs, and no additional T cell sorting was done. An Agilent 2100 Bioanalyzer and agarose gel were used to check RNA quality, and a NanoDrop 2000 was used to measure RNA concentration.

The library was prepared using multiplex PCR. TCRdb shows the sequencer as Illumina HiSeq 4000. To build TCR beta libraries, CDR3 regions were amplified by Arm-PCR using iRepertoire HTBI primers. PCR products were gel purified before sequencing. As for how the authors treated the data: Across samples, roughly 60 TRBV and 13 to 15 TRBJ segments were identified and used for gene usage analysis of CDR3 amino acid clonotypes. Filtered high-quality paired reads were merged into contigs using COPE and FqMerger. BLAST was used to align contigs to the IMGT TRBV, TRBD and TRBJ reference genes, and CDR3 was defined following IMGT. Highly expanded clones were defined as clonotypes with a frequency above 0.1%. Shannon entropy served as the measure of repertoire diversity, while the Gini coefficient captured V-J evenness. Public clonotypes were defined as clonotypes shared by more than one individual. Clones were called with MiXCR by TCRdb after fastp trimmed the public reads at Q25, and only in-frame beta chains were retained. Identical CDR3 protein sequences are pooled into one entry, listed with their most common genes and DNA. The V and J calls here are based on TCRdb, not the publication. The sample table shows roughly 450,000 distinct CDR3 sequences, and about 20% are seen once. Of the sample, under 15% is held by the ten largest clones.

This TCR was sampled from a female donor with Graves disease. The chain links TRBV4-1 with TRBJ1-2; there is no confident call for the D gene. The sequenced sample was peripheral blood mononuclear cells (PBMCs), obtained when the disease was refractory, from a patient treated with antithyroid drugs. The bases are TGCGCCAGCAGCCAAGATTCAGGCAGCTATGGCTACACCTTC. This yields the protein CASSQDSGSYGYTF.